The entry below gives a single TCR beta chain sequence along with its context. Clones were sequenced by immunoSEQ multiplex PCR, and TCRdb holds only the in-frame ones, with some missing. The data hold about 140,000 clones, with over 75% observed a single time. The data are from a study of blood T cell repertoires in COVID-19. Study context: PBMCs, B-cell-depleted T cells, or T cells provided the cDNA or gDNA that made up the material.

V lost 2 bases and J lost 0, with 11 bases in between. From germline, CDR1 is SGHAT and CDR2 FQNNGV. This CDR3 region has 17 residues. Material: peripheral blood. V and J are TRBV11-2 and TRBJ1-6; D is perhaps TRBD1 (6 bases). The clonotype comes from a man between 60 and 75 years old with active or convalescent COVID-19. The chain's CDR3 is CASSLSQDSSYNSPLHF. CDR3 in DNA: TGTGCCAGCAGCTTAAGTCAGGACAGCTCCTATAATTCACCCCTCCACTTT.